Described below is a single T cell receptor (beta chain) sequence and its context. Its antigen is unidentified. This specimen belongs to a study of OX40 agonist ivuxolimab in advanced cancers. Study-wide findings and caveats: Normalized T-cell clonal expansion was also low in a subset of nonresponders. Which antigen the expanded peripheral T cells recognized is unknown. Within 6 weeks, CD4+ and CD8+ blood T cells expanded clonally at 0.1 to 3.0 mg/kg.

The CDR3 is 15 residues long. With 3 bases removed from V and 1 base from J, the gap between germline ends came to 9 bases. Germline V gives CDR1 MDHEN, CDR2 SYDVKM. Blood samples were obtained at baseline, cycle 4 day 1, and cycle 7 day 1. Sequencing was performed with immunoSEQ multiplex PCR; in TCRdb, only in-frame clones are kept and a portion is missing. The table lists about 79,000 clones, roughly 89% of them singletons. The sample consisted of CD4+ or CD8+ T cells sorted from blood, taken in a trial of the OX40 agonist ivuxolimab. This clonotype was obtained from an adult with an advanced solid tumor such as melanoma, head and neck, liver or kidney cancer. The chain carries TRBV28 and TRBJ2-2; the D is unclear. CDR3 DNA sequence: TGTGCCAGCAGTTTGCCCCCAGGGAACACCGGGGAGCTGTTTTTT. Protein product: CASSLPPGNTGELFF.